Below, one TCR beta chain is given with its context. At one boundary the junction diverges from the germline segment, which might be a read error. This sample was included in a study of T cells in Graves' hyperthyroidism and ophthalmopathy. Researchers amplified the TCR beta CDR3 regions from RNA transcripts. The study used the HTBI primer set for a first-round RT-PCR of the TCR CDR3. TCRdb reprocessed the multiplex PCR reads via MiXCR and lists one record per CDR3 protein. The sample carries hundreds of thousands of distinct CDR3 sequences, approximately 20% recorded once. CDR3 size: 15 residues. CDR1 is DFQATT, CDR2 SNEGSKA, per germline (reference sequence).

The sequenced sample consisted of blood. The sequence came from a man aged 35 to 55 with Graves' ophthalmopathy. The rearrangement joins TRBV20-1 to TRBJ2-1, with D possibly TRBD2 on 5 matching bases. CDR3 protein: CSTRDESSSYNEQFF. Written as DNA, the CDR3 is TGCAGTACTAGAGATGAGAGTAGCTCCTACAATGAGCAGTTCTTC.